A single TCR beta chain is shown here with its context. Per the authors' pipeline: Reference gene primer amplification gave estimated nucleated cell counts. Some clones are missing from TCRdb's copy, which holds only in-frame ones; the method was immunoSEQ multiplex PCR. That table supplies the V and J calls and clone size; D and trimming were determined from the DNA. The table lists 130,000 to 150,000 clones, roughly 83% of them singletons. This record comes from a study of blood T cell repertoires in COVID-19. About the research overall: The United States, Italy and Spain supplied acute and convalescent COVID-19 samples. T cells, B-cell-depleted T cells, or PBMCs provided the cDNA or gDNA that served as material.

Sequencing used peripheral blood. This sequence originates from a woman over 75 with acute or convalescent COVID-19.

The CDR3 reads CASSPRTPPGETQYF. The CDR3 DNA is TGTGCCAGCAGCCCCCGGACTCCCCCGGGGGAGACCCAGTACTTC. This sequence joins TRBV11-2 and TRBJ2-5; tentative D call: TRBD2 (5 bases). V was trimmed by 5 bases and J by 5 bases, leaving 18 bases between them. The CDR3 length is 15 residues. Germline-derived CDR1 and CDR2 are SGHAT and FQNNGV.